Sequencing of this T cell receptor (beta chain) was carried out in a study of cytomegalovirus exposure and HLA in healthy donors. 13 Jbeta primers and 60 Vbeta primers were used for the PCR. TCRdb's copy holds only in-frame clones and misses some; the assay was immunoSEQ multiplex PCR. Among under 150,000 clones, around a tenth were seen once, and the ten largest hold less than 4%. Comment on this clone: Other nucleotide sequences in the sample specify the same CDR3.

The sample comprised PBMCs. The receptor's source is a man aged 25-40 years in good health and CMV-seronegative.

In DNA, the CDR3 is TGCGCCAGCAGCCCAGGAGGGAGCTCCTACAATGAGCAGTTCTTC. It is translated as CASSPGGSSYNEQFF. This chain uses TRBV5-1 with TRBJ2-1, with D tentatively TRBD2 (6 bases). Trimming took 4 bases from V and 0 from J, leaving 11 bases between them. Looked up from germline, CDR1 is SGHRS and CDR2 is YFSETQ. This CDR3 comprises 15 residues.